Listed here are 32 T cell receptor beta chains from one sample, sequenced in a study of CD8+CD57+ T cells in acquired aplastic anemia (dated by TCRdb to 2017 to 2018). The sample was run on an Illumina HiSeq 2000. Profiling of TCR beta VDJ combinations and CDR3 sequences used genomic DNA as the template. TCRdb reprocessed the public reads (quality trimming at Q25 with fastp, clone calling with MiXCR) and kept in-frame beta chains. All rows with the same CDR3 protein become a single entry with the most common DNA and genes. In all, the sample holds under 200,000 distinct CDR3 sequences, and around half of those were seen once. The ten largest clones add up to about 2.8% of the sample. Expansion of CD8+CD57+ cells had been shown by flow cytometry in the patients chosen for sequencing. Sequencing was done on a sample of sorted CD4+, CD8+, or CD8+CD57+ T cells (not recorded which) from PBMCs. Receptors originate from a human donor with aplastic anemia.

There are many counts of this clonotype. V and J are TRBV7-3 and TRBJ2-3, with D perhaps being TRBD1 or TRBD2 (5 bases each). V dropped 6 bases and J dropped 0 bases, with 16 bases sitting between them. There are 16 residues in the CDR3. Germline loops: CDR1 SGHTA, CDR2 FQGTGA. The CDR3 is CASRPPGTGSTDTQYF. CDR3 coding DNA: TGTGCCAGCAGGCCACCCGGGACGGGAAGCACAGATACGCAGTATTTT.

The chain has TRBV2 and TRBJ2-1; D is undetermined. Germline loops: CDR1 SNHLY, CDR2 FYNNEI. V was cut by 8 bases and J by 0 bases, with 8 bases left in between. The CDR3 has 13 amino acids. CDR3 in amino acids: CASVTGSYNEQFF. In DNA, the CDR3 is TGTGCCAGCGTGACGGGCTCCTACAATGAGCAGTTCTTC.

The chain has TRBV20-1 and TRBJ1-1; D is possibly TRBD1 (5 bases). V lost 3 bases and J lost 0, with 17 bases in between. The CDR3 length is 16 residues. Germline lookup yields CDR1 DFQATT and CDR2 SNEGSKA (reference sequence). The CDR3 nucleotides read TGCAGTGCTAGGTCCCCCGGGGGGGGGTTGAACACTGAAGCTTTCTTT. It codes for CSARSPGGGLNTEAFF.

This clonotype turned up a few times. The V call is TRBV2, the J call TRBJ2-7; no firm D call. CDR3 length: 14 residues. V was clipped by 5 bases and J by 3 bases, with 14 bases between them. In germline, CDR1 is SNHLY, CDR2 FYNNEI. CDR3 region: CASSFERESYEQYF. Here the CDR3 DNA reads TGTGCCAGCAGTTTCGAAAGGGAAAGCTACGAGCAGTACTTC.

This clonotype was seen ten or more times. This CDR3 reads CASSLGQGGNGYTF. The CDR3, as DNA: TGCGCCAGCAGCCTGGGACAGGGAGGGAATGGCTACACCTTC. The V call is TRBV5-1, the J call TRBJ1-2; 9 bases line up with TRBD1. The CDR3 has 14 residues. CDR1 and CDR2 (germline): SGHRS, YFSETQ. Trimming cost V 4 bases and J 6 bases; bases outside gene matches: 7.

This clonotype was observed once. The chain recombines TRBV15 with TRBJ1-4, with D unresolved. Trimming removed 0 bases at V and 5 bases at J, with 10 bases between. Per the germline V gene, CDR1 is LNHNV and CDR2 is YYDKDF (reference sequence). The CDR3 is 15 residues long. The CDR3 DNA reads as TGTGCCACCAGCAGAGATCTGGTCGGGAATGAAAAACTGTTTTTT. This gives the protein CATSRDLVGNEKLFF. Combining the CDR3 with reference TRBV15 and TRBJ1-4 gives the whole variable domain DAMVIQNPRYQVTQFGKPVTLSCSQTLNHNVMYWYQQKSSQAPKLLFHYYDKDFNNEADTPDNFQSRRPNTSFCFLDIRSPGLGDTAMYLCATSRDLVGNEKLFFGSGTQLSVL.

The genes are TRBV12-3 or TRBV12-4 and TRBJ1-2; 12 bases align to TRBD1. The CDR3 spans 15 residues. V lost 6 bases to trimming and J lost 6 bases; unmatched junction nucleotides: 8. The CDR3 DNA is TGTGCCAGCAGCCGGGACAGGGGGCGGGACGATGGCTACACCTTC. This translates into CASSRDRGRDDGYTF.

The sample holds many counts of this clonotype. The CDR3 sequence is CASSEQGLAAETQYF. DNA of the CDR3: TGTGCCAGCAGTGAACAGGGACTAGCGGCAGAGACCCAGTACTTC. The chain combines TRBV2 with TRBJ2-5; 11 nucleotides match TRBD2. V dropped 2 bases and J dropped 4; count of bases not matched to a gene: 3. Germline V gene data show CDR1 as SNHLY and CDR2 as FYNNEI. This CDR3 comprises 15 residues. Looking up the rest from reference TRBV2 and TRBJ2-5 gives the full variable domain: EPEVTQTPSHQVTQMGQEVILRCVPISNHLYFYWYRQILGQKVEFLVSFYNNEISEKSEIFDDQFSVERPDGSNFTLKIRSTKLEDSAMYFCASSEQGLAAETQYFGPGTRLLVL.

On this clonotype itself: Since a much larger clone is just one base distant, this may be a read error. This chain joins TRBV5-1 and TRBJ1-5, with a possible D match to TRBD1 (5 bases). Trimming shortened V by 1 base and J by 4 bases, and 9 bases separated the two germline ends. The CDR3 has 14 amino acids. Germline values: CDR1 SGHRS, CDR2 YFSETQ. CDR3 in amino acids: CASSLRQPNQPQHF. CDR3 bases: TGCGCCAGCAGCTTGAGACAGCCAAATCAGCCCCAGCATTTT.

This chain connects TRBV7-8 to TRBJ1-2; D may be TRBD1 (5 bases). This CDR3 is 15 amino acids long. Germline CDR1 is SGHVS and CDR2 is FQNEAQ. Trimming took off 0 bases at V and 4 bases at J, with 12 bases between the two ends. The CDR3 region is CASSLAAGLPYGYTF. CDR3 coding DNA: TGTGCCAGCAGCTTAGCAGCAGGGCTCCCCTATGGCTACACCTTC.

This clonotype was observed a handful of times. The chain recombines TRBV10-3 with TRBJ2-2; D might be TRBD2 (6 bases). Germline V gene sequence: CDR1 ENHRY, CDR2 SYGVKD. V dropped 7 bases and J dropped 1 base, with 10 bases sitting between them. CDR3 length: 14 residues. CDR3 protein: CAINIGGNTGELFF. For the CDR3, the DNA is TGTGCCATCAACATCGGGGGGAACACCGGGGAGCTGTTTTTT.

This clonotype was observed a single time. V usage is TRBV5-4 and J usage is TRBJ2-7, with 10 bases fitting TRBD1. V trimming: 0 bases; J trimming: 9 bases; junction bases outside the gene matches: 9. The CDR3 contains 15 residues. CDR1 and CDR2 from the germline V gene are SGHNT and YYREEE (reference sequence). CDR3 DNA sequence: TGTGCCAGCAGCTTGGCCCGACAGGGGGCAATTCCGCAGTACTTC. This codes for CASSLARQGAIPQYF.

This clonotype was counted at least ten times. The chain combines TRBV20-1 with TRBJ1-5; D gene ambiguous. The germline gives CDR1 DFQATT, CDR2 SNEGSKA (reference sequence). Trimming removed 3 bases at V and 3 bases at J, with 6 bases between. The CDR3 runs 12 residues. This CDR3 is CSASRINQPQHF. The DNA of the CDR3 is TGCAGTGCTAGCCGGATCAATCAGCCCCAGCATTTT.

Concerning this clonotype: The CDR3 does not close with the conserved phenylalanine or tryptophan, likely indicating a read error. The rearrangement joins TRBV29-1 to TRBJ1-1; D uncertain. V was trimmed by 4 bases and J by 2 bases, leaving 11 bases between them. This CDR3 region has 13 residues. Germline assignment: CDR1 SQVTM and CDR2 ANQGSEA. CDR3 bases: TGCAGCGTTGTAAGGCAACATAACACTGAAGCTTTCCTT. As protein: CSVVRQHNTEAFL.

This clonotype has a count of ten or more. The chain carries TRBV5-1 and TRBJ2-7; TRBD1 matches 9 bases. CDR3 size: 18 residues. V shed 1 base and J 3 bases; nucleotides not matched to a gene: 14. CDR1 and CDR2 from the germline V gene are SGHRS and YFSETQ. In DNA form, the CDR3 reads TGCGCCAGCAGCTTGTGGGCCTCGGGACAGGGCCAACTCTACGAGCAGTACTTC. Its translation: CASSLWASGQGQLYEQYF. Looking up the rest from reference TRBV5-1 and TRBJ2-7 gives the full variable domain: KAGVTQTPRYLIKTRGQQVTLSCSPISGHRSVSWYQQTPGQGLQFLFEYFSETQRNKGNFPGRFSGRQFSNSRSEMNVSTLELGDSALYLCASSLWASGQGQLYEQYFGPGTRLTVT.

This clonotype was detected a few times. CDR3 in amino acids: CSARDRVTSIETQYF. The DNA for the CDR3 is TGCAGTGCTAGAGATCGGGTCACGTCCATAGAGACCCAGTACTTC. The genes are TRBV20-1 and TRBJ2-5; no reliable D call. This CDR3 comprises 15 residues. CDR1 DFQATT and CDR2 SNEGSKA come from the germline V gene (reference sequence). V was cut by 0 bases and J by 4 bases, with 15 bases left in between.

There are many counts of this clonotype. The CDR3 sequence: CASSLAFKTSGRNNEQFF. CDR3 DNA: TGCGCCAGCAGCTTGGCCTTTAAGACTAGCGGTAGGAACAATGAGCAGTTCTTC. The V call is TRBV5-1, the J call TRBJ2-1; 9 bases line up with TRBD2. The CDR3 runs to 18 residues. Germline values: CDR1 SGHRS, CDR2 YFSETQ. With 0 bases clipped from V and 5 bases from J, the junction kept 12 bases outside the gene matches.

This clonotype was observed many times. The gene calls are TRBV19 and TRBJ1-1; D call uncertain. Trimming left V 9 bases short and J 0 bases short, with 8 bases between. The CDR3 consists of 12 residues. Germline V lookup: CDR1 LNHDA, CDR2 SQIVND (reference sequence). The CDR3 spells CASKELNTEAFF. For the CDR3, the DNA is TGTGCCAGCAAGGAACTGAACACTGAAGCTTTCTTT.

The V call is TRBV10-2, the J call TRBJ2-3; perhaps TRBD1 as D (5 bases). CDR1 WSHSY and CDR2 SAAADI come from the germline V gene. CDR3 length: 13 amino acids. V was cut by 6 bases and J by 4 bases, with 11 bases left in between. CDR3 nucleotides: TGCGCCAGCAGCGGTCAGGGCCCAGATACGCAGTATTTT. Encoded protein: CASSGQGPDTQYF.

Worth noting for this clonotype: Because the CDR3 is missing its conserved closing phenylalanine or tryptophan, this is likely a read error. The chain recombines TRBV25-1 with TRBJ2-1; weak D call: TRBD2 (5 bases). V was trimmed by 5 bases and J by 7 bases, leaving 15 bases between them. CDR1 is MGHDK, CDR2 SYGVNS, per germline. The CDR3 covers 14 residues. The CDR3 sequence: CASSLRTARNEQFS. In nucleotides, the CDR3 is TGTGCCAGCAGTTTGCGGACTGCGAGGAATGAGCAGTTCTCC.

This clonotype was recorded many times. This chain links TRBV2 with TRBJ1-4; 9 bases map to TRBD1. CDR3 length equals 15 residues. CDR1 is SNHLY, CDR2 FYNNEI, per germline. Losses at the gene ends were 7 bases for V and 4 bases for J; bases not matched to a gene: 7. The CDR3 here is CASKTGGEGNEKLFF. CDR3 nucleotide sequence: TGTGCCAGCAAAACAGGGGGCGAAGGTAATGAAAAACTGTTTTTT.

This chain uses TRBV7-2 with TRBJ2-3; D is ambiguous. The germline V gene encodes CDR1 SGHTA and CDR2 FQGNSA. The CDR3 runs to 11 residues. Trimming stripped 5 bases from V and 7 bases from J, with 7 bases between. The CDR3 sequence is CASSNPNTQYF. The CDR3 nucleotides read TGTGCCAGCAGCAACCCGAATACGCAGTATTTT.

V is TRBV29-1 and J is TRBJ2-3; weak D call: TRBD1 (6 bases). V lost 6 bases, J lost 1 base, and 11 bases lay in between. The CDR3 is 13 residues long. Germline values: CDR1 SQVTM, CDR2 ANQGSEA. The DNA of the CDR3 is TGCAGCGTGCCGGGACACGGCACAGATACGCAGTATTTT. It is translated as CSVPGHGTDTQYF.

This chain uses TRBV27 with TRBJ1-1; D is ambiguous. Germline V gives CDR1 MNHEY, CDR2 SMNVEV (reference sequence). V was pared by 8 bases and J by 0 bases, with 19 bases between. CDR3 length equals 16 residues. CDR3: CASFNGGIGMNTEAFF. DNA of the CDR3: TGTGCCAGCTTTAATGGCGGGATTGGGATGAACACTGAAGCTTTCTTT.

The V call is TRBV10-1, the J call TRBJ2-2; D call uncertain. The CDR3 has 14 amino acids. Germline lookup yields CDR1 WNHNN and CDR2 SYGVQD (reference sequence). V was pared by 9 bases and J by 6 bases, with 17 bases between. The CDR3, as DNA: TGCGCCAGAATAACGGCCCTAAGCGCCGGGGAGCTGTTTTTT. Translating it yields CARITALSAGELFF.

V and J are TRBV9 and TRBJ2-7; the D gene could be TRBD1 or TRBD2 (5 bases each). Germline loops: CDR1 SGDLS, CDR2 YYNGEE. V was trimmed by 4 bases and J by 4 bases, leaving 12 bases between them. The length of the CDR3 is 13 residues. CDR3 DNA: TGTGCCAGCAGCACTAGGGACCTGTACGAGCAGTACTTC. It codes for CASSTRDLYEQYF.

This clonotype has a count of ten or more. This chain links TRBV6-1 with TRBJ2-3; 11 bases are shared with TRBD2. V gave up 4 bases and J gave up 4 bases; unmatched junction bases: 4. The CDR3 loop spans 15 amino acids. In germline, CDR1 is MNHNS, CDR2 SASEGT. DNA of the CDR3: TGTGCCAGCAGTGTACTAGCGGGAGTTCCAGATACGCAGTATTTT. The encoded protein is CASSVLAGVPDTQYF.

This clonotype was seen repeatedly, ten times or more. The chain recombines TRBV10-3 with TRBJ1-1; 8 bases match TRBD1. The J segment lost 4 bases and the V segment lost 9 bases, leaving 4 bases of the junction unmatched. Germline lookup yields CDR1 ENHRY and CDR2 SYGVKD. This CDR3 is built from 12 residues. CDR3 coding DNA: TGTGCCATATGGACAGGGAGCACTGAAGCTTTCTTT. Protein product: CAIWTGSTEAFF.

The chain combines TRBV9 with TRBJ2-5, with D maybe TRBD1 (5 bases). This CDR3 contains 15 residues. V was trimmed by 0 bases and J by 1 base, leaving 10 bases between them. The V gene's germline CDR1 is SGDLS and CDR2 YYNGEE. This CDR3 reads CASSVGGYIQETQYF. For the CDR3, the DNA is TGTGCCAGCAGCGTAGGGGGCTACATCCAAGAGACCCAGTACTTC.

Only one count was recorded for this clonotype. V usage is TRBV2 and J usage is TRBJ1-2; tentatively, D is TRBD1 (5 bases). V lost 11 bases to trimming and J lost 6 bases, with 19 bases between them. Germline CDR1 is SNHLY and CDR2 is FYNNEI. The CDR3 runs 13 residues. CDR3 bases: TGTGCCGCCTACCCACAGGACATCCATGGCTACACCTTC. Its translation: CAAYPQDIHGYTF.

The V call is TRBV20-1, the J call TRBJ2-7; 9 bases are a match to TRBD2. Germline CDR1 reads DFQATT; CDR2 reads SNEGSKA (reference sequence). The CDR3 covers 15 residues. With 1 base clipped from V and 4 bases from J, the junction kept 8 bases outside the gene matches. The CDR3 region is CSARAAREGRYEQYF. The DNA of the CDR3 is TGCAGTGCTAGAGCTGCGCGGGAGGGACGGTACGAGCAGTACTTC.

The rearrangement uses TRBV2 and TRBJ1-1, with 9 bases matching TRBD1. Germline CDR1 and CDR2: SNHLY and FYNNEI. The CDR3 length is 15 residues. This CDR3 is CVSTSTTTGGVEAFF. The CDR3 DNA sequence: TGTGTTAGCACCTCTACAACGACAGGGGGAGTTGAAGCTTTCTTT.